This T cell receptor beta chain was captured by sequencing in a study of T cell clones after liver transplantation (dated by TCRdb to the late 2010s). Background for the entire study: The samples were obtained from ITN030ST, a randomized trial that attempted immunosuppression withdrawal within 2 years after liver transplantation. Of the eight recipients, a few were HCV-positive, while the remaining recipients had been transplanted for non-autoimmune, non-viral indications. Blood samples were collected pre-transplant, then pre-randomization ahead of withdrawal, and finally post-randomization once withdrawal had either been completed or failed. A cohort of 8 liver transplant recipients was studied, of whom 3 were classified as tolerant and 5 as non-tolerant. Tolerance was defined as complete immunosuppression withdrawal for at least one year with no rise in liver enzymes beyond twice the upper limit of normal. Until randomization at 12-24 months post-transplant, subjects were given standard immunosuppression, with no induction therapy. Third party-reactive TCRbeta sequences were also identified from pre-transplant MLRs to serve as an antigen-independent comparator for donor-reactive sequences. After a pre-transplant mixed lymphocyte reaction, TCRbeta sequencing was used to pinpoint donor-reactive T cell clones, which were subsequently tracked in post-transplant blood.

A note on this clone: Its cognate antigen has yet to be identified. Per-nucleotide qualities are absent, and no much larger clonotype sits a single base away.

High-throughput TCRbeta CDR3 sequencing of frozen genomic DNA was performed by immunoSEQ, with PCR amplification, mapping, bias correction and internal controls included. Under the source paper's analysis protocol: Only productive rearrangements were retained, and each unique TCRbeta sequence was defined by its CDR3 nucleotide sequence together with its V and J gene. Donor-reactive sequences required at least 5-fold expansion in CFSE-low cells versus unstimulated pre-transplant cells and at least 0.01% frequency. Minimum frequency thresholds were set for each subject on the basis of the unstimulated sample with the lowest template count, so that a detection power of at least 90% was ensured. Jensen-Shannon divergence between the top 1000 TCRbeta sequences after and before transplant was used to measure repertoire turnover. Changes in detection of donor-reactive sequences were assessed with two-sided Fisher's exact tests. Imported from immuneACCESS, the table was reduced by TCRdb to in-frame sequences with V and J called. These copies leave out some clones; in studies compared against another copy, an unresolved V gene accounts for under half, and the cause of the remainder is not known. The DNA gave D and trimming, while V, J and clone size come from that table. The sample contains about 51,000 clones, 65% to 80% of them found a single time. The top ten clones comprise around 9.4% of the sample.

The CDR3 starts with the cysteine, ends with the phenylalanine, and has 16 residues. Only the CDR3 DNA is retained, 48 bases long and in frame from the first base. Between the V and J ends, shortened by 4 bases and 7 bases respectively, the junction contains 17 bases. The CDR1 and CDR2 encoded by the germline V gene are KGHSH and LQKENI. Unstimulated PBMCs, after thawing, were stained for CD3, CD4 and CD8 and then FACS-sorted into CD3+CD4+ and CD3+CD8+ populations. All 8 studied subjects were randomized to withdrawal of immunosuppression. The Qiagen DNeasy Blood and Tissue Kit was used for genomic DNA isolation. Broader findings and caveats from the paper: Low numbers of available donor cells limited the measurable donor-reactive repertoire in a couple of subjects. Because of small, heterogeneous patient numbers and non-standardized post-transplant time points, the conclusions were only preliminary. After accounting for repertoire turnover, donor-reactive detection was significantly reduced in 7 of 8 subjects for CD4 and 8 of 8 for CD8. Donor-reactive sequences declined more than third party-reactive ones, suggesting partial antigen-specific deletion unrelated to withdrawal success. Since no allograft tissue specimens were available, donor-reactive T cells may have migrated into the graft instead of being deleted. In most of the 8 subjects, circulating donor-reactive CD4 TCRbeta sequences decreased significantly after transplant, regardless of tolerance or HCV status.

The source of this sequence is a human patient who received a liver transplant. Following transplantation, T cells from the graft donor may be among those present. This chain is built from TRBV18 and TRBJ1-6; no confident D gene assignment can be made. This material consisted of CD4+ T cells from blood, taken around 4.5 years after liver transplant. The DNA is TGTGCCAGCTCACAAAACGGAATGAGGGCCAATTCACCCCTCCACTTT. Translation gives CASSQNGMRANSPLHF.